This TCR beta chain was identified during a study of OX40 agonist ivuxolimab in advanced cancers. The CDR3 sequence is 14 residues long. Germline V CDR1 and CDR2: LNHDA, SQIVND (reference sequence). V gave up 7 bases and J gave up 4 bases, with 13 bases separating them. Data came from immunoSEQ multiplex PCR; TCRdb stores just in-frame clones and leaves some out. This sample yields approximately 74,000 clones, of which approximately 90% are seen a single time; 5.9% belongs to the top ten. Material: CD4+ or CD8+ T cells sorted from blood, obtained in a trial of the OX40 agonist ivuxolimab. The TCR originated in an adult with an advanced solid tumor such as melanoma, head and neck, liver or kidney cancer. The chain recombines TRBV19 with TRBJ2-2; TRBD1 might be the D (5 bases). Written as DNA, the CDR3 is TGTGCCAGTATGCAGGGAAGGGGCACCGGGGAGCTGTTTTTT. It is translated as CASMQGRGTGELFF.